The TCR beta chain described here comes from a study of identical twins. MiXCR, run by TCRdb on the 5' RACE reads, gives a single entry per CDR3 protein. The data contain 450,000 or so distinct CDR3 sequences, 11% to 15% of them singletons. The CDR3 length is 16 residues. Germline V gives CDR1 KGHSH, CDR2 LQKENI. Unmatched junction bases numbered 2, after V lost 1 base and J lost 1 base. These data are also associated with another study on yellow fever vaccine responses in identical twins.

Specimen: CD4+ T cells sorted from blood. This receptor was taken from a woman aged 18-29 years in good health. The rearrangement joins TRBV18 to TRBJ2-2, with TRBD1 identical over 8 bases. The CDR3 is CASSPQGTGNTGELFF. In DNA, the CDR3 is TGTGCCAGCTCACCACAGGGGACAGGGAACACCGGGGAGCTGTTTTTT.